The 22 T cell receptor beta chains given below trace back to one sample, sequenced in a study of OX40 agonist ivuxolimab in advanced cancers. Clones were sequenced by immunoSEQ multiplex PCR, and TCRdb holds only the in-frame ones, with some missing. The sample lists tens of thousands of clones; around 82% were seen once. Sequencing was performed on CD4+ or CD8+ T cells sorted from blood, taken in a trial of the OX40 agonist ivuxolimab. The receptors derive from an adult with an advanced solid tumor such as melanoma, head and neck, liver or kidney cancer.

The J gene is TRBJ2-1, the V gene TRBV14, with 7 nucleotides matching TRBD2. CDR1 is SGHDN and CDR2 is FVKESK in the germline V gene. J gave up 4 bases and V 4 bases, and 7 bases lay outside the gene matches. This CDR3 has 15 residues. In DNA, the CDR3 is TGTGCCAGCAGCCTACCAGCGGGGAGATACAATGAGCAGTTCTTC. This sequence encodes CASSLPAGRYNEQFF.

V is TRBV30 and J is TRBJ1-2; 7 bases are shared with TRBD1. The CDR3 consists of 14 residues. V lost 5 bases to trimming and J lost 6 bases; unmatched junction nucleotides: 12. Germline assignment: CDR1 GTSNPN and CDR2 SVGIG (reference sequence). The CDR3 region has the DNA TGTGCCTGGTTGGGGGACAGCCGCGGGGATGGCTACACCTTC. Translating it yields CAWLGDSRGDGYTF.

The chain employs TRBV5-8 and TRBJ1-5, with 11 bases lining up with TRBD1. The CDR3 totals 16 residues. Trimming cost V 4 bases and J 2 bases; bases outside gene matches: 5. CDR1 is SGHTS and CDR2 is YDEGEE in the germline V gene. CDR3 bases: TGTGCCAGCAGCGCGGGACAGGGGGTAGGCAATCAGCCCCAGCATTTT. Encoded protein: CASSAGQGVGNQPQHF.

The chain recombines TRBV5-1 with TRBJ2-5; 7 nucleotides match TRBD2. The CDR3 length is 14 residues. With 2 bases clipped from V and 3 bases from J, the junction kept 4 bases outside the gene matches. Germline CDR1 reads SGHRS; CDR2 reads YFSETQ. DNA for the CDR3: TGCGCCAGCAGCTTCGGGACTACCGAAGAGACCCAGTACTTC. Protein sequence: CASSFGTTEETQYF.

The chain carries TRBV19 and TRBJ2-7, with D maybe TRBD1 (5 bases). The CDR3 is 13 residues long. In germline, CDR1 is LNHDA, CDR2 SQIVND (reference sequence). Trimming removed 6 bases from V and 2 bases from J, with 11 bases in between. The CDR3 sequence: CASRQTEAYEQYF. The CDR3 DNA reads TGTGCCAGTAGACAGACAGAGGCCTACGAGCAGTACTTC.

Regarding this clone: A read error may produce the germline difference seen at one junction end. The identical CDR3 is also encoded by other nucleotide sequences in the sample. The CDR3 region is CAISDQGLNTEAFF. DNA for the CDR3: TGTGCCATCAGTGATCAGGGACTGAACACTGAAGCCTTCTTT. The V call is TRBV10-3, the J call TRBJ1-1; weak D call: TRBD1 (5 bases). Germline loops: CDR1 ENHRY, CDR2 SYGVKD. The CDR3 contains 14 residues.

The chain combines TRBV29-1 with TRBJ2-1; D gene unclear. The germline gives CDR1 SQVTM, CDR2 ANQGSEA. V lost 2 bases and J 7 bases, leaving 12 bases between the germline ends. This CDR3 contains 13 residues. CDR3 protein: CSVERVRQNEQFF. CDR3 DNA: TGCAGCGTTGAAAGGGTGAGACAAAATGAGCAGTTCTTC.

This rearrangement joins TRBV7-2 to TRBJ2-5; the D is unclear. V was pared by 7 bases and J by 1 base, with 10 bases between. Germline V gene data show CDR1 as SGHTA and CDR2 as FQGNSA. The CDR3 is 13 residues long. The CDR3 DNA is TGTGCCAGCACCCCCGCTGCCCAAGAGACCCAGTACTTC. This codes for CASTPAAQETQYF.

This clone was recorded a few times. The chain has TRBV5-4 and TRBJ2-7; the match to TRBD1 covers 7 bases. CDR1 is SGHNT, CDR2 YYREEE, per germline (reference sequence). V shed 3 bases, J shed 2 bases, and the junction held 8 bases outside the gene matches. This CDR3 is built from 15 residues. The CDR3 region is CASSYGQAKAYEQYF. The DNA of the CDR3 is TGTGCCAGCAGCTACGGACAGGCGAAGGCCTACGAGCAGTACTTC.

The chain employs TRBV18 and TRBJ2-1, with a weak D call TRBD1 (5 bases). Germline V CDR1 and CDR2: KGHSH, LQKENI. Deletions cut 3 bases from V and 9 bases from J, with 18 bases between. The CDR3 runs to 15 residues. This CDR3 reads CASSPRGQATVEQFF. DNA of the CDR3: TGTGCCAGCTCACCTAGGGGCCAGGCCACGGTTGAGCAGTTCTTC.

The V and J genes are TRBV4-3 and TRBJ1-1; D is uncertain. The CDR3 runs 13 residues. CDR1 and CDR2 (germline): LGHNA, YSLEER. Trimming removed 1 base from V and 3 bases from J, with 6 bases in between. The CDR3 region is CASSQARDTEAFF. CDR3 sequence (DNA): TGCGCCAGCAGCCAAGCTAGGGACACTGAAGCTTTCTTT.

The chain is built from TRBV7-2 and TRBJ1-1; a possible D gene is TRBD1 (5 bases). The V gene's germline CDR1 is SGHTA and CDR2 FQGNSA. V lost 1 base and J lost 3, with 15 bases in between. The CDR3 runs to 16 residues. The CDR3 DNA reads TGTGCCAGCAGCTTAGATAGGGGCTGGTCCCACACTGAAGCTTTCTTT. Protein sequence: CASSLDRGWSHTEAFF. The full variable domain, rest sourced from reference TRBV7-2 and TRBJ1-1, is GAGVSQSPSNKVTEKGKDVELRCDPISGHTALYWYRQSLGQGLEFLIYFQGNSAPDKSGLPSDRFSAERTGGSVSTLTIQRTQQEDSAVYLCASSLDRGWSHTEAFFGQGTRLTVV.

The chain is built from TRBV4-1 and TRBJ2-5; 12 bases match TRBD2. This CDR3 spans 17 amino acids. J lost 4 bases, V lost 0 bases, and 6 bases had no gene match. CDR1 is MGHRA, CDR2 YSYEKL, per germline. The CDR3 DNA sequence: TGCGCCAGCAGCCAAGAGTCTAGCGGGGGGGCTCGAGAGACCCAGTACTTC. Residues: CASSQESSGGARETQYF.

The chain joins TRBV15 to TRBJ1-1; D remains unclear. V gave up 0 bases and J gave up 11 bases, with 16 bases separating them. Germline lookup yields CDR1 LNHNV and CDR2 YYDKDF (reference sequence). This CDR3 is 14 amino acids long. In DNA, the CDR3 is TGTGCCACCAGCAGAGAAATCGGTCGGCGGTTGGCTTTCTTT. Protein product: CATSREIGRRLAFF.

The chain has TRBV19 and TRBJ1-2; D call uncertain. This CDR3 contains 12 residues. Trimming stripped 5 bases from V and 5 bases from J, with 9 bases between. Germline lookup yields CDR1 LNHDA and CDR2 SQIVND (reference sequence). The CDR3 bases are TGTGCCAGTAGTTGGAATCGTTATGGCTACACCTTC. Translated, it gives CASSWNRYGYTF.

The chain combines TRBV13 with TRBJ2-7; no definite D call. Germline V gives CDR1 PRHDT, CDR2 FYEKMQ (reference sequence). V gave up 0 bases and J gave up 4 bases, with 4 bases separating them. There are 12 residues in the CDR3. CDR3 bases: TGTGCCAGCAGCTTAGGCCGGTACGAGCAGTACTTC. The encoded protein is CASSLGRYEQYF.

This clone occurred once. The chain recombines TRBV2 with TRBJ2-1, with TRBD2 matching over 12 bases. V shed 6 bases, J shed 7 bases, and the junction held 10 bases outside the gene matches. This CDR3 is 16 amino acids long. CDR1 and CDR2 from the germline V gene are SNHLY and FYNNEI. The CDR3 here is CASRELAGGVWNEQFF. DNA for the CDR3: TGTGCCAGCAGAGAACTAGCGGGGGGAGTCTGGAATGAGCAGTTCTTC.

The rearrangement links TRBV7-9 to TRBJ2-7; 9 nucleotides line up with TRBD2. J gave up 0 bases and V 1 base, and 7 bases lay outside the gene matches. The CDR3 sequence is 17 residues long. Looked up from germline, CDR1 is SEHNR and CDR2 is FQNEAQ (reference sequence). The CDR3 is CASSLELGLAFSYEQYF. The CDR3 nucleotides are TGTGCCAGCAGCTTAGAACTGGGACTAGCCTTCTCCTACGAGCAGTACTTC.

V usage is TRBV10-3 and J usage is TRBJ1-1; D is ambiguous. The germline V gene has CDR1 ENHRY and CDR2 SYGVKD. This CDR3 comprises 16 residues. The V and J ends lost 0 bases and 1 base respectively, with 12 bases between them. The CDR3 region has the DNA TGTGCCATCAGTGAGTCGTCCCCACGGACGAACACTGAAGCTTTCTTT. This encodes CAISESSPRTNTEAFF.

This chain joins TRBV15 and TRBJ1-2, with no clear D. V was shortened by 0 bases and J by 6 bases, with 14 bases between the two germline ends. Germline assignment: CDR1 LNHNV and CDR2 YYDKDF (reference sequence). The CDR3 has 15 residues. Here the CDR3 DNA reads TGTGCCACCAGCAGAGATAACCCGGACCCACATGGCTACACCTTC. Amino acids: CATSRDNPDPHGYTF.

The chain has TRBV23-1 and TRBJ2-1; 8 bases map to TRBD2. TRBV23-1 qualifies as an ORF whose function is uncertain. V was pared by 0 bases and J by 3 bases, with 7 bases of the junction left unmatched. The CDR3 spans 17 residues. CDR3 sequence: CASSQSPGGAVYNEQFF. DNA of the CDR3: TGCGCCAGCAGTCAATCCCCCGGGGGGGCCGTCTACAATGAGCAGTTCTTC.

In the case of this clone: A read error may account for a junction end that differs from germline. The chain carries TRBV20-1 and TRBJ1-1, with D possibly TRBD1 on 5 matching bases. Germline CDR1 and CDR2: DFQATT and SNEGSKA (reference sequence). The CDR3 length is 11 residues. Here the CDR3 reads CSAGEQASSFF. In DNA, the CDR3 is TGCAGTGCTGGAGAACAGGCCTCATCTTTCTTT.